The clone carrying this T cell receptor (beta chain) has only one observation. The antigen is undetermined. The data originate from a study of cytomegalovirus exposure and HLA in healthy donors. Across the study: There were over 350 genotyped donors. Of these, roughly 86% fell in the genetic ancestry cluster associated with self-reported Caucasian donors.

Germline CDR1 SGHRS, CDR2 YFSETQ. After removal of 1 base from V and 4 bases from J, the junction contained 2 bases not matched to a gene. The CDR3 has 15 amino acids. Nominally healthy donors provided the samples, though records likely missed some immune exposures. The study ran its PCR with 60 Vbeta and 13 Jbeta primers. The repertoire was sequenced with immunoSEQ multiplex PCR; TCRdb's copy has only in-frame clones and lacks some. This sample has 200,000 to 250,000 clones, with over 80% found just once. Broader study findings: Prediction of most subjects' HLA-A and HLA-B alleles by TCR beta sequences was reportedly accurate. According to an earlier analysis, most TCR beta V segments yielded productive rearrangements about 90% or about 30% of the time.

The source is a woman aged 40 to 50 in good health and CMV-seropositive. The rearrangement joins TRBV5-1 to TRBJ2-1, with 10 nucleotides matching TRBD2. The sample consisted of PBMCs. The CDR3 DNA reads TGCGCCAGCAGCTTGCTAGCGGGAGAATACAATGAGCAGTTCTTC. This codes for CASSLLAGEYNEQFF. The full variable domain, with the rest looked up from reference TRBV5-1 and TRBJ2-1, is KAGVTQTPRYLIKTRGQQVTLSCSPISGHRSVSWYQQTPGQGLQFLFEYFSETQRNKGNFPGRFSGRQFSNSRSEMNVSTLELGDSALYLCASSLLAGEYNEQFFGPGTRLTVL.